Each of the 16 T cell receptor beta chains below was sequenced from the same sample in a study of OX40 agonist ivuxolimab in advanced cancers. Assay used: immunoSEQ multiplex PCR; TCRdb lists only in-frame clones, some missing. Here the sample spans approximately 23,000 clones, about nine tenths being singletons. The material sequenced was CD4+ or CD8+ T cells sorted from blood, taken in a trial of the OX40 agonist ivuxolimab. The origin of the receptors is an adult with an advanced solid tumor such as melanoma, head and neck, liver or kidney cancer.

The chain is built from TRBV5-8 and TRBJ2-7; the D is unclear. V lost 4 bases to trimming and J lost 0 bases, with 11 bases between them. CDR3 size: 14 residues. The germline V gene encodes CDR1 SGHTS and CDR2 YDEGEE. Written as DNA, the CDR3 is TGTGCCAGCAGCCCGCCCGATCTCTCCTACGAGCAGTACTTC. The encoded protein is CASSPPDLSYEQYF.

The V call is TRBV6-6, the J call TRBJ2-7; the D gene is possibly TRBD1 (6 bases). This CDR3 region has 15 residues. Germline V gene lookup returns CDR1 MNHNY and CDR2 SVGAGI (reference sequence). V shed 0 bases and J shed 0 bases, with 9 bases lying between them. The CDR3 region has the DNA TGTGCCAGCAGTTACTCCTTGGACAGCTCCTACGAGCAGTACTTC. Residues: CASSYSLDSSYEQYF.

The V and J genes are TRBV11-2 and TRBJ2-7; D is unresolved. The germline gives CDR1 SGHAT, CDR2 FQNNGV. The CDR3 has 14 amino acids. The V and J ends lost 1 base and 2 bases respectively, with 9 bases between them. For the CDR3, the DNA is TGTGCCAGCAGCTTAGTTGCTTTAACCTACGAGCAGTACTTC. It specifies CASSLVALTYEQYF.

This chain links TRBV11-3 with TRBJ2-7; D is possibly TRBD1 (7 bases). CDR1 and CDR2 from the germline V gene are SGHNT and YENEEA. V was cut by 5 bases and J by 0 bases, with 17 bases left in between. This CDR3 is built from 16 residues. The CDR3 DNA is TGTGCCAGCAGCCCCGATTCCAGGGGGGCCTCCTACGAGCAGTACTTC. Translating it yields CASSPDSRGASYEQYF.

The chain joins TRBV11-3 to TRBJ2-3; the D gene is possibly TRBD2 (6 bases). This CDR3 comprises 15 residues. The V end was cut by 2 bases, the J end by 3 bases, with 12 bases between. Germline values: CDR1 SGHNT, CDR2 YENEEA. The CDR3 DNA follows: TGTGCCAGCAGCTTAAGGAGGGCCGGTACAGATACGCAGTATTTT. Its translation is CASSLRRAGTDTQYF.

The chain couples TRBV7-3 to TRBJ1-3; D is ambiguous. CDR3 length: 18 residues. The ends were cut back, 1 base at V and 4 bases at J, with 20 bases in the middle. The germline V gene encodes CDR1 SGHTA and CDR2 FQGTGA. This chain's CDR3 is CASSLRSPRNLTGNTIYF. CDR3 nucleotides: TGTGCCAGCAGCTTAAGGTCCCCCAGGAATCTAACCGGAAACACCATATATTTT.

The J gene is TRBJ2-1, the V gene TRBV10-2; weak D call: TRBD2 (6 bases). Between the trimmed V and J ends, which lost 2 bases and 8 bases, there was a span of 13 bases. Per the germline V gene, CDR1 is WSHSY and CDR2 is SAAADI. The CDR3 covers 14 residues. The CDR3 loop is CASSEREKGDEQFF. The CDR3 DNA is TGCGCCAGCAGTGAGCGGGAGAAAGGCGATGAGCAGTTCTTC.

By frequency in the sample, this clone is medium-sized. The chain couples TRBV28 to TRBJ2-7; D gene uncertain. In germline, CDR1 is MDHEN, CDR2 SYDVKM. There are 14 residues in the CDR3. The ends were cut back, 2 bases at V and 4 bases at J, with 12 bases in the middle. CDR3: CASSLVPVSYEQYF. In DNA form, the CDR3 reads TGTGCCAGCAGTTTAGTCCCCGTTTCTTACGAGCAGTACTTC.

The chain recombines TRBV7-9 with TRBJ2-7; 9 positions agree with TRBD1. The V segment lost 4 bases and the J segment 1 base; nucleotides outside the gene matches: 8. The CDR3 totals 16 residues. Germline lookup yields CDR1 SEHNR and CDR2 FQNEAQ (reference sequence). The chain's CDR3 is CASSSFPDRGSYEQYF. The CDR3 DNA reads TGTGCCAGCAGCTCCTTCCCGGACAGGGGATCCTACGAGCAGTACTTC.

V and J are TRBV29-1 and TRBJ2-7; possible D gene TRBD1, 6 bases. The CDR3 consists of 15 residues. Germline-derived CDR1 and CDR2 are SQVTM and ANQGSEA. Trimming shortened V by 2 bases and J by 0 bases, and 14 bases separated the two germline ends. CDR3 sequence: CSVETPDSISYEQYF. Written as DNA, the CDR3 is TGCAGCGTTGAAACCCCGGACAGTATCTCCTACGAGCAGTACTTC.

This chain links TRBV16 with TRBJ2-1; tentative D call: TRBD1 (6 bases). Germline V lookup: CDR1 KGHSY, CDR2 FQNENV. The CDR3 runs 12 residues. Deletions cut 4 bases from V and 10 bases from J, with 11 bases between. CDR3 sequence reads: CASSLPGVEQFF. CDR3 nucleotides: TGTGCCAGCAGCCTCCCAGGGGTCGAGCAGTTCTTC.

The chain carries TRBV27 and TRBJ1-2, with TRBD1 matching over 7 bases. The ends lost 4 bases at V and 1 base at J; junction bases unmatched: 9. The CDR3 extends over 16 amino acids. Germline CDR1 and CDR2: MNHEY and SMNVEV (reference sequence). The CDR3 DNA reads as TGTGCCAGCAGTTCCGGGACAGCAAATCTTAACTATGGCTACACCTTC. The encoded protein is CASSSGTANLNYGYTF.

This clone was picked up a small number of times. The chain recombines TRBV6-1 with TRBJ1-2; 8 bases match TRBD1. V was pared by 10 bases and J by 4 bases, with 11 bases of the junction left unmatched. Germline values: CDR1 MNHNS, CDR2 SASEGT. The CDR3 is 14 residues long. CDR3 sequence (DNA): TGTGCCACCCAACTGCAGGGGGCGGGCTATGGCTACACCTTC. Its protein is CATQLQGAGYGYTF.

V usage is TRBV7-2 and J usage is TRBJ2-3; 8 bases line up with TRBD2. There are 15 residues in the CDR3. V shed 1 base and J 2 bases; nucleotides not matched to a gene: 2. CDR1 SGHTA and CDR2 FQGNSA come from the germline V gene. The CDR3 sequence: CASSLGGRPTDTQYF. In DNA form, the CDR3 reads TGTGCCAGCAGCTTAGGCGGGAGGCCCACAGATACGCAGTATTTT.

The CDR3 DNA reads as TGTGCCAGCGTTGCGGGTCCCTACAATGAGCAGTTCTTC. It encodes CASVAGPYNEQFF. The chain combines TRBV2 with TRBJ2-1, with D maybe TRBD2 (5 bases). Germline values: CDR1 SNHLY, CDR2 FYNNEI. Trimming removed 8 bases at V and 2 bases at J, with 10 bases between. The CDR3 length is 13 residues.

The chain combines TRBV16 with TRBJ1-5; D unclear. This CDR3 has 16 amino acids. Between the trimmed V and J ends, which lost 0 bases and 1 base, there was a span of 10 bases. In germline, CDR1 is KGHSY, CDR2 FQNENV. The CDR3 loop is CASSQSEHASNQPQHF. The CDR3 nucleotides read TGTGCCAGCAGCCAATCTGAACACGCGAGCAATCAGCCCCAGCATTTT.